A selection of T cell receptor beta chains follows, all from one sample in a study of blood T cell repertoires in COVID-19. TCRdb's table, derived via immunoSEQ multiplex PCR, lists solely in-frame clones and lacks some. The sample shows about 160,000 clones, around 85% of them seen only once. Source material: peripheral blood. The receptors were sampled from a human donor with acute or convalescent COVID-19. The donor label of this sample is uncertain. Each CDR3 is given with its conserved first and last residue. D genes are given only for firm matches. Rows give clone size only sometimes, using once, few, many, or a class for an expanded clone.

>TRBJ1-4|15|.|TRBD1|TRBV7-9
CASSWGTGSLEKLFF
TGTGCCAGCAGCTGGGGGACAGGGTCGTTGGAAAAACTGTTTTTT
>TRBJ2-2|16|.|TRBD2|TRBV19
CASSIPRTSGTGELFF
TGTGCCAGTAGTATCCCCCGGACTAGCGGTACCGGGGAGCTGTTTTTT
>TRBJ1-3|14|.|TRBD1|TRBV5-4
CASSLDRGHSTIYF
TGTGCCAGCAGCTTGGACAGGGGTCATAGCACCATATATTTT
>TRBJ2-5|13|.|TRBD1|TRBV18
CASSQGVQETQYF
TGTGCCAGCTCTCAGGGGGTGCAAGAGACCCAGTACTTC
>TRBJ1-2|16|.|.|TRBV18
CASSPSRWSGGYGYTF
TGTGCCAGCTCACCATCGAGGTGGTCCGGGGGCTATGGCTACACCTTC
>TRBJ1-2|13|.|.|TRBV2
CASRATGSEGYTF
TGTGCCAGCAGGGCTACAGGGAGCGAGGGCTACACCTTC
>TRBJ1-1|15|.|.|TRBV7-2
CASSLEGQTITEAFF
TGTGCCAGCAGCTTAGAAGGACAGACAATAACTGAAGCTTTCTTT
>TRBJ1-4|16|.|.|TRBV6-5
CASSYDGPGPNEKLFF
TGTGCCAGCAGTTACGACGGGCCAGGGCCTAATGAAAAACTGTTTTTT
>TRBJ1-1|15|.|.|TRBV2
CASSTLGSMNTEAFF
TGTGCCAGCAGTACCTTGGGCTCTATGAACACTGAAGCTTTCTTT
>TRBJ2-5|15|.|TRBD2|TRBV6-2/TRBV6-3
CASSPGGAGKETQYF
TGTGCCAGCAGCCCCGGAGGAGCGGGGAAAGAGACCCAGTACTTC
>TRBJ2-1|17|.|TRBD2|TRBV5-4
CASSSGLAGGPGNEQFF
TGTGCCAGCAGCTCTGGACTAGCGGGGGGGCCGGGCAATGAGCAGTTCTTC
>TRBJ1-2|15|.|.|TRBV6-1
CASSDQGPTPSGYTF
TGTGCCAGCAGTGATCAGGGCCCGACACCTAGTGGCTACACCTTC
>TRBJ1-2|16|once|.|TRBV30
CAWSGVGTGINYGYTF
TGTGCCTGGAGTGGTGTTGGAACAGGTATCAACTATGGCTACACCTTC
>TRBJ1-6|15|.|TRBD1|TRBV10-3
CAISGGQGIGSPLHF
TGTGCCATCAGTGGGGGACAGGGAATAGGTTCACCCCTCCACTTT
>TRBJ2-3|12|.|.|TRBV5-1
CASSLTTDTQYF
TGCGCCAGCAGCTTAACTACAGATACGCAGTATTTT
>TRBJ1-4|17|few|TRBD1|TRBV19
CASTQKGQGASNEKLFF
TGTGCCAGTACCCAAAAGGGACAGGGGGCTTCTAATGAAAAACTGTTTTTT
>TRBJ2-2|14|.|TRBD1|TRBV19
CASKAGGPSGELFF
TGTGCCAGTAAAGCAGGGGGTCCATCCGGGGAGCTGTTTTTT
>TRBJ2-5|11|once|.|TRBV7-8
CASSLAETQYF
TGTGCCAGCAGCTTGGCCGAGACCCAGTACTTC
>TRBJ2-7|14|.|.|TRBV3-1/TRBV3-2
CASSQDGLIYEQYF
TGTGCCAGCAGCCAAGATGGACTAATCTACGAGCAGTACTTC
>TRBJ1-3|14|.|.|TRBV6-4
CASNSAPSGNTIYF
TGTGCCAGCAACTCCGCCCCCTCTGGAAACACCATATATTTT
>TRBJ1-2|12|once|TRBD1|TRBV29-1
CSVVLQGDGYTF
TGCAGCGTTGTTTTACAGGGGGATGGCTACACCTTC
>TRBJ2-7|15|.|.|TRBV29-1
CSVEEWSRFTYEQYF
TGCAGCGTTGAAGAATGGTCCAGATTTACCTACGAGCAGTACTTC
>TRBJ1-4|15|.|TRBD1|TRBV7-9
CASSGRTGGNEKLFF
TGTGCCAGCAGCGGCAGGACAGGGGGTAATGAAAAACTGTTTTTT
>TRBJ1-4|16|.|.|TRBV11-2
CASSLGGGRAIEKLFF
TGTGCCAGCAGCTTAGGGGGAGGCAGGGCGATTGAAAAACTGTTTTTT
>TRBJ1-1|15|.|.|TRBV6-5
CASGIPPGMNTEAFF
TGTGCCAGCGGAATCCCCCCAGGAATGAACACTGAAGCTTTCTTT
>TRBJ1-1|14|.|TRBD1|TRBV2
CASSGTGGSTEAFF
TGTGCCAGCAGCGGAACAGGGGGTAGTACTGAAGCTTTCTTT
>TRBJ1-4|15|.|TRBD1|TRBV4-3
CASSQDRDRVNKLFF
TGCGCCAGCAGCCAAGACCGGGACAGGGTGAATAAACTGTTTTTT
>TRBJ2-5|15|few|.|TRBV9
CASSLGSGFQETQYF
TGTGCCAGCAGCCTAGGGTCGGGGTTCCAAGAGACCCAGTACTTC
>TRBJ1-1|13|.|.|TRBV29-1
CSVERDMGTEAFF
TGCAGCGTTGAACGGGACATGGGCACTGAAGCTTTCTTT
>TRBJ2-1|16|.|.|TRBV7-3
CASSLNTGTSYNEQFF
TGTGCCAGCAGCTTAAACACGGGGACTTCCTACAATGAGCAGTTCTTC
>TRBJ1-6|16|few|TRBD1|TRBV19
CASSTDRGQYNSPLHF
TGTGCCAGTAGTACGGACAGGGGACAATATAATTCACCCCTCCACTTT
>TRBJ1-2|14|.|TRBD1|TRBV29-1
CSVSPDRANYGYTF
TGCAGCGTTTCACCGGACAGGGCTAACTATGGCTACACCTTC
>TRBJ1-5|16|few|TRBD1|TRBV6-6
CASSRVFTGGAQPQHF
TGTGCCAGCAGTCGAGTCTTTACAGGGGGCGCCCAGCCCCAGCATTTT
>TRBJ2-1|15|.|TRBD1|TRBV11-2
CASSLSGGFNNEQFF
TGTGCCAGCAGCTTATCAGGGGGCTTCAACAATGAGCAGTTCTTC
>TRBJ2-5|15|.|TRBD1|TRBV9
CASSVGDRGLETQYF
TGTGCCAGCAGCGTAGGTGACAGGGGGCTAGAGACCCAGTACTTC
>TRBJ1-2|12|.|.|TRBV7-9
CASSSRPESYTF
TGTGCCAGCAGCTCCCGCCCCGAGAGCTACACCTTC
>TRBJ1-1|13|.|.|TRBV11-3
CASSLKGSTEAFF
TGTGCCAGCAGCTTAAAAGGGAGCACTGAAGCTTTCTTT
>TRBJ2-2|14|.|.|TRBV6-5
CASGGGFNTGELFF
TGTGCCAGCGGCGGAGGATTTAACACCGGGGAGCTGTTTTTT
>TRBJ1-5|15|.|TRBD1|TRBV30
CAWSTRDRVYQPQHF
TGTGCCTGGAGTACCAGAGACAGGGTCTATCAGCCCCAGCATTTT
>TRBJ1-4|17|.|.|TRBV5-1
CASSLGQGPNRNEKLFF
TGCGCCAGCAGCTTGGGGCAGGGGCCCAATCGGAATGAAAAACTGTTTTTT
>TRBJ1-1|14|once|.|TRBV9
CASSPQMGGTEAFF
TGTGCCAGCAGCCCTCAAATGGGGGGGACTGAAGCTTTCTTT
>TRBJ1-2|17|.|.|TRBV7-3
CASSLRVSKDGNYGYTF
TGTGCCAGCAGCTTAAGGGTTAGTAAAGACGGGAACTATGGCTACACCTTC
>TRBJ2-2|12|.|.|TRBV7-6
CASSRGTGELFF
TGTGCCAGCAGCAGAGGCACCGGGGAGCTGTTTTTT
>TRBJ1-5|12|many|.|TRBV2
CASRSGDQPQHF
TGTGCCAGCAGATCAGGGGATCAGCCCCAGCATTTT
>TRBJ2-7|15|.|TRBD1|TRBV5-1
CASSLLTGERYEQYF
TGCGCCAGCAGCTTACTGACAGGGGAACGCTACGAGCAGTACTTC
>TRBJ2-3|16|.|TRBD2|TRBV28
CASSPTRGAPSDTQYF
TGTGCCAGCAGTCCTACGCGGGGGGCGCCGTCAGATACGCAGTATTTT
>TRBJ1-5|15|.|.|TRBV7-8
CASSLISVSPQPQHF
TGTGCCAGCAGCTTAATTTCGGTTTCTCCTCAGCCCCAGCATTTT
>TRBJ1-1|16|.|.|TRBV7-9
CASTFSAGRVATEAFF
TGTGCCAGCACTTTTTCCGCCGGCAGGGTGGCCACTGAAGCTTTCTTT
>TRBJ2-7|12|.|TRBD1|TRBV30
CAGRTGAYEQYF
TGTGCCGGACGGACAGGTGCCTACGAGCAGTACTTC
>TRBJ2-2|16|.|TRBD2|TRBV30
CAWSPLAGGNTGELFF
TGTGCCTGGAGCCCTTTAGCGGGGGGTAACACCGGGGAGCTGTTTTTT
>TRBJ2-3|13|once|.|TRBV4-2
CASSLRRADTQYF
TGTGCCAGCAGCCTACGGAGGGCAGATACGCAGTATTTT
>TRBJ1-5|19|.|TRBD1|TRBV7-6
CASSLDPWTGRNSNQPQHF
TGTGCCAGCAGCTTAGACCCCTGGACAGGGCGAAATAGCAATCAGCCCCAGCATTTT
>TRBJ2-3|16|.|TRBD1|TRBV5-1
CASSTRQGVNTDTQYF
TGCGCCAGCAGCACAAGACAGGGGGTGAACACAGATACGCAGTATTTT
>TRBJ1-1|17|.|TRBD1|TRBV19
CASMGWIRGRGDTEAFF
TGTGCCAGTATGGGGTGGATAAGGGGGCGCGGGGACACTGAAGCTTTCTTT
>TRBJ2-2|14|.|.|TRBV19
CASSMNGRRGELFF
TGTGCCAGTAGTATGAATGGTCGGAGAGGGGAGCTGTTTTTT
>TRBJ2-4|15|.|.|TRBV5-4
CASRPDLAVGNIQYF
TGTGCCAGCAGGCCTGACCTCGCGGTAGGAAACATTCAGTACTTC
>TRBJ1-1|11|.|.|TRBV28
CASRVQGKAFF
TGTGCCAGCAGGGTACAGGGAAAAGCTTTCTTT